The next 20 T cell receptor beta chains were all read from a single sample in a study of cytotoxic CD8 clonotypes in ibrutinib-treated CLL. The method was immunoSEQ multiplex PCR; TCRdb's version includes in-frame clones alone and lacks a portion of them. The table lists 250,000 to 350,000 clones, less than 85% of them singletons. Sample: PBMCs, taken at disease progression, from a patient treated with ibrutinib. The origin of the receptors is a human donor with chronic lymphocytic leukemia.

The chain carries TRBV2 and TRBJ1-4; D is unclear. The CDR3 sequence is 11 residues long. Trimming left V 5 bases short and J 8 bases short, with 6 bases between. The germline CDR1 and CDR2 sequences are SNHLY and FYNNEI. CDR3 sequence: CASSSREKLFF. The CDR3 DNA follows: TGTGCCAGCAGTTCCAGAGAAAAACTGTTTTTT.

The chain recombines TRBV19 with TRBJ2-7, with D possibly TRBD1 on 6 matching bases. The CDR3 has 14 amino acids. Trimming removed 1 base from V and 3 bases from J, with 10 bases in between. The germline gives CDR1 LNHDA, CDR2 SQIVND (reference sequence). CDR3 in amino acids: CASSIGSDSYEQYF. The DNA for the CDR3 is TGTGCCAGTAGTATAGGGTCGGACAGCTACGAGCAGTACTTC.

V is TRBV19 and J is TRBJ2-7, with TRBD1 matching 7 bases. The ends lost 5 bases at V and 3 bases at J; junction bases unmatched: 10. The germline V gene encodes CDR1 LNHDA and CDR2 SQIVND (reference sequence). The CDR3 totals 15 residues. The CDR3 DNA is TGTGCCAGTAGTCCCCTGGGACAGAGTCTCTACGAGCAGTACTTC. Amino acids: CASSPLGQSLYEQYF.

This clone was recorded a few times. The chain uses TRBV9 and TRBJ1-2, with 7 bases matching TRBD1. V trimming: 5 bases; J trimming: 2 bases; junction bases outside the gene matches: 3. This CDR3 contains 13 residues. The germline V gene has CDR1 SGDLS and CDR2 YYNGEE. The CDR3 reads CASRGTANYGYTF. The CDR3 bases are TGTGCCAGCAGGGGGACAGCAAACTATGGCTACACCTTC.

The rearrangement joins TRBV6-5 to TRBJ2-7; 10 bases align to TRBD2. Germline values: CDR1 MNHEY, CDR2 SVGAGI. V shed 8 bases, J shed 4 bases, and the junction held 8 bases outside the gene matches. The CDR3 has 14 residues. The DNA for the CDR3 is TGTGCCAGCTGGGGGACTAGCGTCGGGTACGAGCAGTACTTC. It is translated as CASWGTSVGYEQYF.

The chain couples TRBV5-1 to TRBJ1-2; 7 positions agree with TRBD1. Germline-derived CDR1 and CDR2 are SGHRS and YFSETQ. Trimming took 4 bases from V and 4 from J; bases not matched to a gene: 7. This CDR3 contains 14 residues. The CDR3 sequence is CASSHRQGVYGYTF. For the CDR3, the DNA is TGCGCCAGCAGCCATAGACAGGGTGTCTATGGCTACACCTTC.

The J gene is TRBJ1-2, the V gene TRBV19, with D hard to call. The CDR3 covers 15 residues. V was shortened by 7 bases and J by 3 bases, with 18 bases between the two germline ends. Germline loops: CDR1 LNHDA, CDR2 SQIVND (reference sequence). This CDR3 reads CASIGPLREDYGYTF. In nucleotides, the CDR3 is TGTGCCAGTATAGGACCCCTCCGGGAAGACTATGGCTACACCTTC.

The chain links TRBV4-2 to TRBJ1-4; no reliable D call. Germline CDR1 reads LGHNA; CDR2 reads YNFKEQ. V lost 1 base, J lost 3 bases, and 12 bases lay in between. CDR3 size: 16 residues. As DNA, the CDR3 is TGTGCCAGCAGCCAAGTTTTCCGGGTCGCTAATGAAAAACTGTTTTTT. This translates into CASSQVFRVANEKLFF.

This chain links TRBV19 with TRBJ1-4; D is ambiguous. Trimming shortened V by 7 bases and J by 3 bases, and 12 bases separated the two germline ends. Per germline, CDR1 LNHDA and CDR2 SQIVND (reference sequence). The CDR3 runs to 14 residues. The DNA of the CDR3 is TGTGCCAGTAAAGTGGAAAGTGCTAATGAAAAACTGTTTTTT. Its translation: CASKVESANEKLFF.

The V call is TRBV19, the J call TRBJ2-7, with 13 bases that match TRBD2. J lost 5 bases, V lost 6 bases, and 7 bases had no gene match. Germline lookup yields CDR1 LNHDA and CDR2 SQIVND (reference sequence). The CDR3 runs 15 residues. This CDR3 is CASSPGLAGRNEQYF. The CDR3 DNA sequence: TGTGCCAGTAGCCCGGGACTAGCGGGAAGGAACGAGCAGTACTTC.

A remark on this clone: A read error may produce the germline difference seen at one junction end. The J gene is TRBJ2-5, the V gene TRBV18; D is possibly TRBD1 (6 bases). Germline V gene sequence: CDR1 KGHSH, CDR2 LQKENI. The CDR3 consists of 13 residues. In nucleotides, the CDR3 is TGTGCCAGCTCCCCACAGGGCAGCGAGACCCAGTACTTC. This codes for CASSPQGSETQYF.

V gene TRBV9 combines with J gene TRBJ2-3; no clear D gene. Germline V gives CDR1 SGDLS, CDR2 YYNGEE. V dropped 0 bases and J dropped 1 base, with 9 bases sitting between them. The CDR3 consists of 15 residues. The CDR3 DNA reads as TGTGCCAGCAGCGTAGGGTCCGTTGGCACAGATACGCAGTATTTT. This encodes CASSVGSVGTDTQYF.

This clone appeared a few times. The chain joins TRBV7-3 to TRBJ1-2, with 7 bases identical to TRBD1. Germline CDR1 and CDR2: SGHTA and FQGTGA. The CDR3 is 13 amino acids. The V gene end was trimmed by 3 bases and the J gene end by 8 bases; junction bases not matched to a gene: 6. CDR3 loop: CASSLRQGDGYTF. For the CDR3, the DNA is TGTGCCAGCAGCTTGAGGCAGGGGGACGGCTACACCTTC.

This clone was seen only once. This chain links TRBV9 with TRBJ2-3; perhaps TRBD1 as D (6 bases). From germline, CDR1 is SGDLS and CDR2 YYNGEE. V was clipped by 0 bases and J by 0 bases, with 11 bases between them. There are 16 residues in the CDR3. DNA for the CDR3: TGTGCCAGCAGCGTAGAGTGGGGGCCTAGCACAGATACGCAGTATTTT. The encoded protein is CASSVEWGPSTDTQYF.

This chain connects TRBV5-1 to TRBJ2-3; D is unclear. V was cut by 1 base and J by 2 bases, with 11 bases left in between. The germline V gene encodes CDR1 SGHRS and CDR2 YFSETQ. There are 15 residues in the CDR3. The CDR3, as DNA: TGCGCCAGCAGCTTGTATCTAGAAGCCACAGATACGCAGTATTTT. Amino acids: CASSLYLEATDTQYF.

The V call is TRBV18, the J call TRBJ2-2; TRBD1 is a possible D gene (5 bases). CDR3 length: 13 residues. Per germline, CDR1 KGHSH and CDR2 LQKENI. V was pared by 6 bases and J by 5 bases, with 10 bases between. The CDR3 protein is CASSYPGTGELFF. The CDR3 coding sequence is TGTGCCAGCTCGTACCCAGGGACCGGGGAGCTGTTTTTT.

V is TRBV9 and J is TRBJ2-2; maybe TRBD1 (6 bases). CDR3 size: 16 residues. V lost 4 bases and J lost 6, with 19 bases in between. Germline values: CDR1 SGDLS, CDR2 YYNGEE. CDR3 bases: TGTGCCAGCAGCCCCCGCGACAGGAGTAGTGCCGGGGAGCTGTTTTTT. This encodes CASSPRDRSSAGELFF.

This chain uses TRBV28 with TRBJ2-1; 13 bases fit TRBD2. Germline values: CDR1 MDHEN, CDR2 SYDVKM. This CDR3 is 16 amino acids long. J lost 6 bases, V lost 8 bases, and 10 bases had no gene match. The CDR3 sequence: CASLMGGLAGRNEQFF. The CDR3 nucleotides are TGTGCCAGCCTCATGGGGGGACTAGCGGGGCGCAATGAGCAGTTCTTC.

The chain combines TRBV18 with TRBJ1-2; D ambiguous. There are 16 residues in the CDR3. CDR1 and CDR2 from the germline V gene are KGHSH and LQKENI. With 2 bases removed from V and 6 bases from J, the gap between germline ends came to 19 bases. The CDR3 DNA follows: TGTGCCAGCTCACCAATGTCCATCTATCCGAATAATGGCTACACCTTC. Its protein product is CASSPMSIYPNNGYTF. The full variable domain, rest sourced from reference TRBV18 and TRBJ1-2, is NAGVMQNPRHLVRRRGQEARLRCSPMKGHSHVYWYRQLPEEGLKFMVYLQKENIIDESGMPKERFSAEFPKEGPSILRIQQVVRGDSAAYFCASSPMSIYPNNGYTFGSGTRLTVV.

The chain combines TRBV9 with TRBJ1-2; 7 nucleotides agree with TRBD1. Germline loops: CDR1 SGDLS, CDR2 YYNGEE. The trim removed 3 bases at V and 8 bases at J, leaving 16 bases unmatched. The CDR3 length is 16 residues. The CDR3 reads CASSAHRAGGKRGYTF. In DNA, the CDR3 is TGTGCCAGCAGCGCGCATAGGGCAGGGGGAAAGAGGGGCTACACCTTC.